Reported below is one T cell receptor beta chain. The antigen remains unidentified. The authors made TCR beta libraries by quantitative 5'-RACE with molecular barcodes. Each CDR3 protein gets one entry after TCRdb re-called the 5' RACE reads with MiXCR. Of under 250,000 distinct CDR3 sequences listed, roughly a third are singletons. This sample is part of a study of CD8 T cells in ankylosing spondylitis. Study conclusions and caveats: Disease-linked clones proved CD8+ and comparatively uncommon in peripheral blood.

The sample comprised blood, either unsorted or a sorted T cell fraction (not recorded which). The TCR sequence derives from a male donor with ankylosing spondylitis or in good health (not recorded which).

CDR3 region: CSAREDRDYEQYF. CDR3 DNA sequence: TGCAGTGCTAGAGAGGACAGGGACTACGAGCAGTACTTC. V is TRBV20-1 and J is TRBJ2-7, with 8 bases aligning to TRBD1. This CDR3 region has 13 residues. V lost 0 bases, J lost 3 bases, and 1 base stayed unmatched. Per the germline V gene, CDR1 is DFQATT and CDR2 is SNEGSKA (reference sequence).